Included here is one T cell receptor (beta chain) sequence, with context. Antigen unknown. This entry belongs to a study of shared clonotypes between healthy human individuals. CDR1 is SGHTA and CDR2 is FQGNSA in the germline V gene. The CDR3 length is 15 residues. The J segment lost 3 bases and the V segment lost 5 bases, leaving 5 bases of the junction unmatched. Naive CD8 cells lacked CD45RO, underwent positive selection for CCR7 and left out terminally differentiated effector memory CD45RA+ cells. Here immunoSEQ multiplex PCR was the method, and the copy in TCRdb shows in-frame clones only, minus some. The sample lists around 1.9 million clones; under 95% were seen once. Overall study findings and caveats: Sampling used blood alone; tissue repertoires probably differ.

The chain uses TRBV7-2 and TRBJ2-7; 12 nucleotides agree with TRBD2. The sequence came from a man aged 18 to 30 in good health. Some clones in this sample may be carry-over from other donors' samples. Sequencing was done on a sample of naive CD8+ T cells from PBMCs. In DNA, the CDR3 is TGTGCCAGCAGCCCCCTAGCGGGAGGGGACTACGAGCAGTACTTC. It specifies CASSPLAGGDYEQYF.